Listed below are T cell receptor beta chains from one sample, sequenced in a study of response to subunit inactivated influenza vaccine. TCRdb used MiXCR to reprocess the RT-PCR reads, holding one entry per CDR3 protein. The sample lists roughly 570,000 distinct CDR3 sequences, roughly 13% occurring once. Sequencing was performed on PBMCs from blood, taken about 6 weeks after vaccination. Receptor source: a man aged 50 to 59 who received an inactivated influenza vaccine. CDR3s include the opening cysteine and the closing phenylalanine or tryptophan. Size values are once, few and many counts, or a class for expanded clones, and some rows have none.

V gene	clone size	J gene	CDR3 protein
TRBV7-6	few	TRBJ2-1	CASSGAFGDRGWNEQFF
TRBV6-1	NA	TRBJ1-2	CASRPGAGGRYGYTF
TRBV20-1	few	TRBJ2-5	CSARDPLRETQYF
TRBV30	few	TRBJ1-3	CAWSMDRNTIYF
TRBV5-1	NA	TRBJ2-7	CACSLMVRLAGGPGYEQYF
TRBV7-9	NA	TRBJ2-1	CASSLDEKRGINEQFF
TRBV12-3/TRBV12-4	NA	TRBJ2-6	CASSKSSEANVLTF
TRBV12-3/TRBV12-4	few	TRBJ2-7	CASSLSAGLAGGLEQYF
TRBV29-1	few	TRBJ2-1	CSVEARDRVNEQFF
TRBV20-1	few	TRBJ2-3	CSAGQGARTDTQYF
TRBV15	NA	TRBJ2-2	CATSRGGRSGSEAGELFF
TRBV24-1	few	TRBJ2-1	CATSVHRGPGGWEQFF
TRBV29-1	few	TRBJ1-1	CSVGSLAGTEEAFF
TRBV29-1	few	TRBJ2-1	CSVEDIGIEQFF
TRBV20-1	NA	TRBJ1-2	CSARLLENAGHGNYGYTF
TRBV3-1	few	TRBJ1-1	CASSLGTGVTEAFF
TRBV5-6	many	TRBJ2-1	CASSSRQGWRFF
TRBV12-3/TRBV12-4	few	TRBJ1-4	CASSFSRPTNEKLFF
TRBV27	few	TRBJ2-1	CASSFGTGLSEQFF
TRBV11-2	many	TRBJ1-1	CASSLEGRKAFF
TRBV20-1	few	TRBJ1-5	CSARDPRDNPYQPQHF
TRBV20-1	NA	TRBJ2-7	CSARRTSVEQYF
TRBV24-1	NA	TRBJ2-1	CATSDLWRDNEQFF
TRBV11-2	few	TRBJ1-1	CASSSGMGTSAFF
TRBV28	few	TRBJ2-3	CASSTAGVGDTQYF
TRBV6-5	NA	TRBJ2-1	CASLDNYNEQFF
TRBV5-1	NA	TRBJ2-3	CASSLGASYTDTQYF
TRBV12-3/TRBV12-4	many	TRBJ2-1	CASRKGAGDSYNEQFF
TRBV5-1	few	TRBJ2-3	CASSPAAGQGADTQYF
TRBV28	NA	TRBJ2-1	CASRLGQGAWQFF
TRBV12-3/TRBV12-4	NA	TRBJ1-6	CAIKDRGSYNSPLHF
TRBV27	many	TRBJ2-7	CASSLRPVGEQYF
TRBV12-5	NA	TRBJ1-2	CASGLRGKNGYTF
TRBV12-3/TRBV12-4	many	TRBJ1-2	CASNPPDRDNGYGYTF
TRBV6-1	NA	TRBJ1-6	CASRSDRVGNSPLHF
TRBV7-2	few	TRBJ1-4	CASSKYHEEKLFF
TRBV7-7	many	TRBJ2-1	CASSLAGGPNNEQFF
TRBV20-1	NA	TRBJ2-5	CSASRSVVFQETQYF
TRBV4-3	NA	TRBJ1-2	CASSPLGGAGNYGYTF
TRBV10-2	NA	TRBJ2-3	CASSESAVQYF
TRBV5-1	many	TRBJ2-1	CASSLGPGREQFF
TRBV12-3/TRBV12-4	many	TRBJ1-5	CASSPDGSNQPQHF